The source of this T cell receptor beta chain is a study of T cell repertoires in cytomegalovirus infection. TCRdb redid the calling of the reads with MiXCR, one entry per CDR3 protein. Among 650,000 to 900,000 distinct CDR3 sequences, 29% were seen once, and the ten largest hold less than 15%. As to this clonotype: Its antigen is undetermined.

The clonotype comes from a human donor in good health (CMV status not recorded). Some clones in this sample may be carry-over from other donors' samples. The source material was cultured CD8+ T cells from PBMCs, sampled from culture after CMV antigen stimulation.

Here the CDR3 DNA reads TGTGCCAGCGCCGAGACGGGGGGCGGCTATGGCTACACCTTC. This sequence encodes CASAETGGGYGYTF. This chain uses TRBV12-3 or TRBV12-4 with TRBJ1-2, with a tentative D call TRBD1 (6 bases). CDR3 length: 14 amino acids. V was cut by 8 bases and J by 4 bases, with 17 bases left in between.